The sequence of this TCR beta chain was determined in a study of blood T cell repertoires in COVID-19. For the study at large: Samples taken during acute and convalescent COVID-19 were collected in the United States, Italy and Spain.

The CDR3 consists of 15 residues. V was clipped by 7 bases and J by 4 bases; unmatched bases: 12. Germline CDR1 SGHRS, CDR2 YFSETQ. All enrollees were about 18 to 89 years old and from fewer than 30 US areas. Only in-frame clones appear in the TCRdb table, and some are missing; sequencing was by immunoSEQ multiplex PCR. Of 320,000 or so clones detected, less than 90% appear once; the ten largest clones hold 1%. The chain couples TRBV5-1 to TRBJ1-1; TRBD1 aligns across 8 bases. This clonotype originated in a woman in her twenties or thirties who had recovered from COVID-19. Sequenced material: PBMCs or T cells enriched from blood (not recorded which). CDR3 loop: CASGKTQGGTTEAFF. Written as DNA, the CDR3 is TGCGCCAGCGGGAAGACACAGGGGGGGACCACTGAAGCTTTCTTT. Filled out from reference TRBV5-1 and TRBJ1-1, the complete variable domain reads KAGVTQTPRYLIKTRGQQVTLSCSPISGHRSVSWYQQTPGQGLQFLFEYFSETQRNKGNFPGRFSGRQFSNSRSEMNVSTLELGDSALYLCASGKTQGGTTEAFFGQGTRLTVV.